This TCR beta chain was sequenced for a study of somatic mutations in cytotoxic T cells in rheumatoid arthritis. Findings and caveats of the study: Among around 65 patients, about 8 showed a largest CD8+ clone that surpassed 20% of CD8+ cells.

TCRdb keeps only in-frame clones here, not all; method: immunoSEQ multiplex PCR. Seen here are under 9,500 clones, roughly nine tenths observed once, and the top ten hold around 28%. In germline, CDR1 is SGHAT, CDR2 FQNNGV. The CDR3 is 13 residues long. After removal of 5 bases from V and 3 bases from J, the junction contained 2 bases not matched to a gene. A remark on this clone: The antigen remains undetermined.

Material for sequencing was CD8+ T cells sorted from blood. The chain joins TRBV11-2 to TRBJ1-1; TRBD1 matches 8 bases. The TCR originated in a woman in her sixties or seventies with rheumatoid arthritis. The CDR3 bases are TGTGCCAGCAGCCCGGACAGGGACACTGAAGCTTTCTTT. It translates to CASSPDRDTEAFF. The full variable domain, completed using reference TRBV11-2 and TRBJ1-1, is EAGVAQSPRYKIIEKRQSVAFWCNPISGHATLYWYQQILGQGPKLLIQFQNNGVVDDSQLPKDRFSAERLKGVDSTLKIQPAKLEDSAVYLCASSPDRDTEAFFGQGTRLTVV.